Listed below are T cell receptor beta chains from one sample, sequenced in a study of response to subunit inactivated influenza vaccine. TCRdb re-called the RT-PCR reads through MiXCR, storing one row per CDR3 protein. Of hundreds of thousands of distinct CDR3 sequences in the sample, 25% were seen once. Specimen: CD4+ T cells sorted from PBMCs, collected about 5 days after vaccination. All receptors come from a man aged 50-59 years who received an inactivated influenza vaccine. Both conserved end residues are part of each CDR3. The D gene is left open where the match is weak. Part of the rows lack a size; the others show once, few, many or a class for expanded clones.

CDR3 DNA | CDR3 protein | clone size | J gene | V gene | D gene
TGCGCCAGCAGCCAAGACGTTCATGTCCTGGCCCCTTTCTTT | CASSQDVHVLAPFF | . | TRBJ1-1 | TRBV4-3 | .
TGTGCCAGCAGGCCCCAGGCTGGGGAATGGACCTACGAGCAGTACTTC | CASRPQAGEWTYEQYF | . | TRBJ2-7 | TRBV7-2 | .
TGTGCCAGCAGTTCACAGGGAAACATTCAGTACTTC | CASSSQGNIQYF | many | TRBJ2-4 | TRBV12-3/TRBV12-4 | .
TGCGCCAGCAGCTTGGCACCCCGGACCGGGGAGCTGTTTTTT | CASSLAPRTGELFF | many | TRBJ2-2 | TRBV5-1 | .
TGCGCCAGCAGCCAAGATCGATTCATGAACACTGAAGCTTTCTTT | CASSQDRFMNTEAFF | . | TRBJ1-1 | TRBV4-1 | .
TGTGCCAGCTCAGAAGACTGGAGCCAAGAGACCCAGTACTTC | CASSEDWSQETQYF | . | TRBJ2-5 | TRBV18 | .
TGTGCCAGCAGCCAAGGGACTAGCGGGGTAGGAGCCAAAAACATTCAGTACTTC | CASSQGTSGVGAKNIQYF | . | TRBJ2-4 | TRBV7-8 | TRBD2
TGTGCCAGCAGTTTGGACACCCATTTTCTCAATGAGCAGTTCTTC | CASSLDTHFLNEQFF | . | TRBJ2-1 | TRBV11-1 | .
TGCAGCGTTGAAGAGGGGTACTTC | CSVEEGYF | many | TRBJ2-5 | TRBV29-1 | .
TGCAGCGTTGGTGGGCAGGGAAAGACCGGGGAGCTGTTTTTT | CSVGGQGKTGELFF | . | TRBJ2-2 | TRBV29-1 | .
TGTGCCAGCACCTACGGACACGAGCAGTACTTC | CASTYGHEQYF | few | TRBJ2-7 | TRBV12-3/TRBV12-4 | .
TGTGCCATCAGTGAGTTCGAGGGCTACTCTGGAAACACCATATATTTT | CAISEFEGYSGNTIYF | . | TRBJ1-3 | TRBV10-3 | .
TGTGCCAGCAGATTGGGACAGAACTCCTACGAGCAGTACTTC | CASRLGQNSYEQYF | . | TRBJ2-7 | TRBV7-2 | TRBD1
TGTGCCAGCAGCTTATCACCCGACCGAGGGCTTGAGCAGTTCTTC | CASSLSPDRGLEQFF | few | TRBJ2-1 | TRBV7-2 | .
TGTGCCAGCAGCGTAGTTGGACAGGGCTCTGGGGCCAACGTCCTGACTTTC | CASSVVGQGSGANVLTF | . | TRBJ2-6 | TRBV9 | TRBD1
TGTGCCATCAGTGAAAACACAGATCAGCCCCAGCATTTT | CAISENTDQPQHF | . | TRBJ1-5 | TRBV10-3 | .
TGTGCCAGCAGCTTAGCGCTGATTTGGCCACAAGAGACCCAGTACTTC | CASSLALIWPQETQYF | . | TRBJ2-5 | TRBV7-2 | .
TGTGCCAGCAGCGGAAGCGGGACAGTCTATGGCTACACCTTC | CASSGSGTVYGYTF | few | TRBJ1-2 | TRBV7-2 | TRBD1